This T cell receptor (beta chain) originates from a study of technical replicates of blood from a handful of donors. The CDR3 sequence is 13 residues long. The germline V and J ends were trimmed by 7 bases and 1 base, with 10 bases remaining between them. Looked up from germline, CDR1 is SNHLY and CDR2 is FYNNEI. The method was immunoSEQ multiplex PCR; TCRdb's version includes in-frame clones alone and lacks a portion of them. The data show some 98,000 clones, approximately 95% seen once. The sample taken for sequencing was T cells isolated from PBMCs. This receptor was taken from a human donor in good health. The rearrangement uses TRBV2 and TRBJ2-5, with D perhaps matching TRBD2 (6 bases). CDR3 bases: TGTGCCAGCATCCTGGGACTCCAAGAGACCCAGTACTTC. This encodes CASILGLQETQYF.